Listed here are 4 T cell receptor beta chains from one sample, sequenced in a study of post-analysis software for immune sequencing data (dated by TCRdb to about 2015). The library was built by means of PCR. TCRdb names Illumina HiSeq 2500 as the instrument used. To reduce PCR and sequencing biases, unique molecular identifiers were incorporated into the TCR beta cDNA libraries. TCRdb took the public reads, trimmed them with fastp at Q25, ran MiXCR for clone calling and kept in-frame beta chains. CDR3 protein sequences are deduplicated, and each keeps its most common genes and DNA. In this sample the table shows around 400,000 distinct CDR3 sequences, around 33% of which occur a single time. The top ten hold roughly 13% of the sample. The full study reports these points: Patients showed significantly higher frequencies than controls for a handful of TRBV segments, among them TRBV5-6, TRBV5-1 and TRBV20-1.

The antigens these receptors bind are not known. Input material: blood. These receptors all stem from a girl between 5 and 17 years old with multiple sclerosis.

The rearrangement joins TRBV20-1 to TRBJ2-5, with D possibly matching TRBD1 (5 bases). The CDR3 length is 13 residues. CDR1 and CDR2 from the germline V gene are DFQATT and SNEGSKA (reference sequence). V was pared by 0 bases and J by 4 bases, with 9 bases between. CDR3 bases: TGCAGTGCTAGAGAGGCAGGGATAGAGACCCAGTACTTC. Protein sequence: CSAREAGIETQYF.

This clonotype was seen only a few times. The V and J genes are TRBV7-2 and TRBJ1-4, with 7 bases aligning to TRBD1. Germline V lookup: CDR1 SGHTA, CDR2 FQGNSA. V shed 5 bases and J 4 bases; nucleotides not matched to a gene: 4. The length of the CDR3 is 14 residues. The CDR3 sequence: CASSGRGVNEKLFF. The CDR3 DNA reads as TGTGCCAGCAGCGGCAGGGGGGTTAATGAAAAACTGTTTTTT.

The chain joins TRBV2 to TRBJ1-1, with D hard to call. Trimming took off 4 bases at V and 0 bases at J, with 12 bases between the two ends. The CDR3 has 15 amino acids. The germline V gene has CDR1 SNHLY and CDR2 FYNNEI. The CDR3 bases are TGTGCCAGCAGTGGTCCGGGAAGGATGAACACTGAAGCTTTCTTT. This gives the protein CASSGPGRMNTEAFF.

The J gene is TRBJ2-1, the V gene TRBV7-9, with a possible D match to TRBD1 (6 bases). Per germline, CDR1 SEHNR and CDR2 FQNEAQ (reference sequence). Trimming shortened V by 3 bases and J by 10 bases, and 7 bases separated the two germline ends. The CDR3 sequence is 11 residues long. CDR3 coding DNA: TGTGCCAGCAGCTTCGGACAGGAGCAGTTCTTC. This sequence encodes CASSFGQEQFF.